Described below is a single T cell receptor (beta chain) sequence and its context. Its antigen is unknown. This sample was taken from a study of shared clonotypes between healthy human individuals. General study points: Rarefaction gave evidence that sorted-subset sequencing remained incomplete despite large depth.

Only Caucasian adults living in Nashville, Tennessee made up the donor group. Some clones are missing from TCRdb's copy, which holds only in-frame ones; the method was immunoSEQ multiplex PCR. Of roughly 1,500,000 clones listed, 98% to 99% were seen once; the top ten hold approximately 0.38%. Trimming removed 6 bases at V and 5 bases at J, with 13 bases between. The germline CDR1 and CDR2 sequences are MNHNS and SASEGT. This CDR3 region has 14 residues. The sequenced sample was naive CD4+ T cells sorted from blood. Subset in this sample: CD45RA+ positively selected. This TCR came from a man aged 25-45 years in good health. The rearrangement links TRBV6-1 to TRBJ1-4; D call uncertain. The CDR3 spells CASSPSRANEKLFF. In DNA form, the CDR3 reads TGTGCCAGCAGCCCAAGTAGAGCCAATGAAAAACTGTTTTTT.